This TCR beta chain was identified in a study of T-cell memory formation after mild COVID-19. Study outcomes and limitations: Contracting CD4+ clones sat mainly in CM and EM; CD8+ in EMRA.

TCRdb reanalysed the 5' RACE reads using MiXCR and keeps one entry per CDR3 protein. Among approximately 270,000 distinct CDR3 sequences, 15% to 20% were seen once, and the ten largest hold approximately 25%. This clonotype was counted at least ten times. Its specificity is not known. CDR3 size: 13 residues. V shed 5 bases, J shed 6 bases, and the junction held 6 bases outside the gene matches. Germline lookup yields CDR1 MNHEY and CDR2 SVGAGI. The sample was PBMCs or a T cell subset sorted from them (not recorded which). This TCR derives from a man aged 18 to 30 who had mild COVID-19 (a few samples of this study predate the infection). Cell type and time point are not known. The V call is TRBV6-5, the J call TRBJ1-1; 7 nucleotides agree with TRBD1. This CDR3 is CASSRDSWAEAFF. In DNA form, the CDR3 reads TGTGCCAGCAGTAGGGACAGCTGGGCTGAAGCTTTCTTT.